These 14 T cell receptor beta chains were sequenced from one sample in a study of T cells in localized non-small cell lung cancer. TCRdb's copy holds only in-frame clones and misses some; the assay was immunoSEQ multiplex PCR. The sample lists about 18,000 clones; approximately 83% were seen once. This specimen was peripheral blood, taken before any cancer treatment. These TCRs come from a female donor over 55 with stage I lung adenocarcinoma.

This chain joins TRBV27 and TRBJ1-5; 9 bases match TRBD1. V lost 2 bases and J lost 4; bases outside the gene matches: 3. CDR1 and CDR2 from the germline V gene are MNHEY and SMNVEV (reference sequence). The CDR3 loop spans 15 amino acids. CDR3 protein: CASSLGQGWNQPQHF. The DNA for the CDR3 is TGTGCCAGCAGTTTAGGACAGGGGTGGAATCAGCCCCAGCATTTT.

The rearrangement uses TRBV7-3 and TRBJ2-6; 7 nucleotides align to TRBD1. Germline CDR1 reads SGHTA; CDR2 reads FQGTGA. The CDR3 spans 17 residues. The V segment lost 2 bases and the J segment 2 bases; nucleotides outside the gene matches: 6. In nucleotides, the CDR3 is TGTGCCAGCAGCTTACAAGGGGGCAGTACTGGGGCCAACGTCCTGACTTTC. Amino acids: CASSLQGGSTGANVLTF.

V and J are TRBV2 and TRBJ1-2; a possible D gene is TRBD1 (5 bases). V was shortened by 0 bases and J by 8 bases, with 13 bases between the two germline ends. Germline CDR1 SNHLY, CDR2 FYNNEI. CDR3 length: 14 residues. CDR3 in amino acids: CASSEAPRAEGYTF. CDR3 DNA: TGTGCCAGCAGTGAAGCGCCCAGGGCGGAAGGCTACACCTTC.

The V and J genes are TRBV5-5 and TRBJ1-2, with 7 bases that match TRBD1. Germline V gene lookup returns CDR1 SGHKS and CDR2 YYEKEE (reference sequence). The CDR3 consists of 15 residues. Germline trimming cut 4 bases from V and 0 bases from J; bases unmatched to any gene: 6. The CDR3 region is CASSPTGTANYGYTF. DNA of the CDR3: TGTGCCAGCAGCCCTACCGGGACAGCTAACTATGGCTACACCTTC. The full variable domain, completed using reference TRBV5-5 and TRBJ1-2, is DAGVTQSPTHLIKTRGQQVTLRCSPISGHKSVSWYQQVLGQGPQFIFQYYEKEERGRGNFPDRFSARQFPNYSSELNVNALLLGDSALYLCASSPTGTANYGYTFGSGTRLTVV.

This rearrangement joins TRBV25-1 to TRBJ2-7; D ambiguous. CDR3 length: 15 residues. Per germline, CDR1 MGHDK and CDR2 SYGVNS. V dropped 2 bases and J dropped 0 bases, with 11 bases sitting between them. CDR3 loop: CASSEGQPSSYEQYF. DNA for the CDR3: TGTGCCAGCAGTGAAGGTCAGCCGAGCTCCTACGAGCAGTACTTC.

The V gene is TRBV5-5, the J gene TRBJ2-5; either TRBD1 or TRBD2 may fit D (6 bases each). The CDR3 extends over 15 amino acids. V shed 4 bases and J shed 2 bases, with 15 bases lying between them. Germline-derived CDR1 and CDR2 are SGHKS and YYEKEE (reference sequence). CDR3 nucleotide sequence: TGTGCCAGCAGCGGGCTGTGGGGGGCGCAAGAGACCCAGTACTTC. It specifies CASSGLWGAQETQYF.

Only one count was recorded for this clone. The V and J genes are TRBV5-5 and TRBJ2-2, with 9 bases aligning to TRBD1. The CDR3 contains 14 residues. Looked up from germline, CDR1 is SGHKS and CDR2 is YYEKEE (reference sequence). The junction had 6 bases not matched to a gene; V was cut back by 5 bases and J by 7 bases. CDR3 DNA sequence: TGTGCCAGCAGTCAACAGGGGGCAGGCGGGGAGCTGTTTTTT. Translating gives CASSQQGAGGELFF.

This rearrangement joins TRBV5-1 to TRBJ1-4; D uncertain. V dropped 4 bases and J dropped 3 bases, with 10 bases sitting between them. CDR1 and CDR2 from the germline V gene are SGHRS and YFSETQ. The CDR3 loop spans 14 amino acids. As DNA, the CDR3 is TGCGCCAGCAGCCCTCGCCTATCTAATGAAAAACTGTTTTTT. Its protein is CASSPRLSNEKLFF.

The genes are TRBV25-1 and TRBJ1-1; D unresolved. CDR1 and CDR2 (germline): MGHDK, SYGVNS. Trimming removed 8 bases from V and 1 base from J, with 23 bases in between. This CDR3 region has 17 residues. For the CDR3, the DNA is TGTGCCAGCCCTAAGGCAGCGTACAACCTGGGGAACACTGAAGCTTTCTTT. Residues: CASPKAAYNLGNTEAFF.

V usage is TRBV30 and J usage is TRBJ2-7, with 8 bases that match TRBD1. The CDR3 covers 15 residues. With V trimmed by 8 bases and J by 0 bases, 12 bases remained unmatched. From germline, CDR1 is GTSNPN and CDR2 SVGIG (reference sequence). The CDR3 DNA is TGTGCCCTCCGGATCACACAGGGGGGCTCCTACGAGCAGTACTTC. This translates into CALRITQGGSYEQYF.

This chain connects TRBV5-1 to TRBJ1-4, with 10 bases identical to TRBD1. This CDR3 comprises 17 residues. Trimming took 3 bases from V and 0 from J; bases not matched to a gene: 5. Germline V gives CDR1 SGHRS, CDR2 YFSETQ. CDR3 sequence: CASSSDRGVATNEKLFF. In DNA, the CDR3 is TGCGCCAGCAGCTCGGACAGGGGGGTAGCAACTAATGAAAAACTGTTTTTT.

This sequence joins TRBV5-4 and TRBJ1-2; 9 nucleotides match TRBD1. CDR1 is SGHNT, CDR2 YYREEE, per germline (reference sequence). Trimming took 5 bases from V and 4 from J; bases not matched to a gene: 9. This CDR3 has 15 residues. The chain's CDR3 is CASRMQQGAVYGYTF. CDR3 coding DNA: TGTGCCAGCAGAATGCAACAGGGGGCGGTCTATGGCTACACCTTC.

Only one count was recorded for this clone. CDR3 sequence (DNA): TGTGCCACCAGGGGTTCAGAGGAAAAACTGTTTTTT. Translation: CATRGSEEKLFF. The V call is TRBV10-3, the J call TRBJ1-4; perhaps TRBD1 as D (6 bases). Germline loops: CDR1 ENHRY, CDR2 SYGVKD. The CDR3 is 12 amino acids. V dropped 10 bases and J dropped 8 bases, with 14 bases sitting between them.

The J gene is TRBJ2-3, the V gene TRBV7-2, with D perhaps given as TRBD1 or TRBD2 (5 bases each). Trimming left V 3 bases short and J 4 bases short, with 8 bases between. CDR3 length equals 13 residues. The V gene's germline CDR1 is SGHTA and CDR2 FQGNSA. CDR3 protein: CASSLRGADTQYF. For the CDR3, the DNA is TGTGCCAGCAGCTTGCGAGGGGCAGATACGCAGTATTTT.